Below, 19 T cell receptor beta chains from the same sample are listed, as sequenced in a study of Ad26.COV2.S vaccination and SARS-CoV-2 variants (TCRdb year 2021). To prepare the library, the immunoSEQ multiplex PCR assay was applied. The table comes from immuneACCESS by way of TCRdb, which keeps in-frame sequences with V and J called. Part of the clones is missing from these tables; in studies checked, under half for an unresolved V gene and the rest for unknown reasons. The sample table lists 450,000 to 550,000 clones, nearly 90% of them with a count of one. The top ten hold 1.7% of the sample. According to the study, the label for this sample's treatment or condition signals: roughly 19 received Ad26.COV2.S at low or high dose, single or two shots; a few received placebo; per-sample allocation not given. For vaccine and placebo recipients, the sequenced repertoires came from samples collected on day 63 after the first injection.

The input for sequencing was peripheral blood, taken in a trial of Ad26.COV2.S vaccine versus placebo. The receptors originated from a person between 18 and 60 years old who received the Ad26.COV2.S COVID-19 vaccine or a placebo.

The V and J genes are TRBV30 and TRBJ1-2, with 8 bases identical to TRBD1. V was clipped by 4 bases and J by 3 bases; unmatched bases: 7. Germline V gene lookup returns CDR1 GTSNPN and CDR2 SVGIG (reference sequence). The CDR3 has 14 amino acids. The CDR3 nucleotides read TGTGCCTGGACCATGGACAGGGAGGACTATGGCTACACCTTC. Translated, it gives CAWTMDREDYGYTF.

The V and J genes are TRBV27 and TRBJ2-7; 10 bases map to TRBD1. Germline loops: CDR1 MNHEY, CDR2 SMNVEV (reference sequence). The CDR3 spans 16 residues. Trimming at V came to 2 bases and at J to 2 bases, leaving 6 bases not matched to a gene. The CDR3 protein is CASSLTRQGATYEQYF. As DNA, the CDR3 is TGTGCCAGCAGTTTAACCCGACAGGGGGCGACCTACGAGCAGTACTTC.

This clone has a single count. The rearrangement uses TRBV27 and TRBJ2-2, with a possible D match to TRBD1 (5 bases). There are 11 residues in the CDR3. Trimming removed 9 bases from V and 5 bases from J, with 7 bases in between. Per germline, CDR1 MNHEY and CDR2 SMNVEV (reference sequence). CDR3 sequence (DNA): TGTGCCAGAGGGGAAACCGGGGAGCTGTTTTTT. As protein: CARGETGELFF.

This clone was counted once. V is TRBV7-2 and J is TRBJ1-2, with D unclear. This CDR3 has 12 residues. Germline V gene sequence: CDR1 SGHTA, CDR2 FQGNSA. Trimming removed 2 bases at V and 8 bases at J, with 9 bases between. The CDR3 DNA sequence: TGTGCCAGCAGCTTAAACTGGCGGGGCTACACCTTC. Translation gives CASSLNWRGYTF. Full variable domain (rest looked up from reference TRBV7-2 and TRBJ1-2): GAGVSQSPSNKVTEKGKDVELRCDPISGHTALYWYRQSLGQGLEFLIYFQGNSAPDKSGLPSDRFSAERTGGSVSTLTIQRTQQEDSAVYLCASSLNWRGYTFGSGTRLTVV.

The chain uses TRBV6-5 and TRBJ2-7, with D hard to call. Germline lookup yields CDR1 MNHEY and CDR2 SVGAGI. This CDR3 contains 16 residues. V shed 3 bases and J shed 7 bases, with 22 bases lying between them. The CDR3 sequence: CASSYPQEIISLEQYF. DNA of the CDR3: TGTGCCAGCAGTTATCCGCAGGAGATTATCTCCTTGGAGCAGTACTTC.

The J gene is TRBJ1-6, the V gene TRBV27, with D uncertain. V was clipped by 6 bases and J by 4 bases, with 28 bases between them. Germline values: CDR1 MNHEY, CDR2 SMNVEV (reference sequence). There are 20 residues in the CDR3. The CDR3 region is CASRSLPPPLPLGYNSPLHF. CDR3 nucleotides: TGTGCCAGCAGGTCCCTCCCCCCTCCCCTACCGTTGGGGTATAATTCACCCCTCCACTTT.

The rearrangement joins TRBV5-1 to TRBJ1-5; possibly TRBD1 for D (6 bases). This CDR3 is 14 amino acids long. Germline V gives CDR1 SGHRS, CDR2 YFSETQ. The V gene lost 5 bases and the J gene lost 4 bases, with 13 bases spanning the gap. The CDR3 loop reads CASSLGAGNQPQHF. For the CDR3, the DNA is TGCGCCAGCAGTCTGGGGGCGGGTAATCAGCCCCAGCATTTT.

This chain joins TRBV11-2 and TRBJ2-1; 10 nucleotides line up with TRBD2. This CDR3 has 15 amino acids. J was trimmed by 8 bases and V by 2 bases; bases with no gene match: 6. Per the germline V gene, CDR1 is SGHAT and CDR2 is FQNNGV. The CDR3 spells CASSLTSGASYEQFF. CDR3 nucleotides: TGTGCCAGCAGCTTAACTAGCGGGGCGTCGTATGAGCAGTTCTTC.

The genes are TRBV27 and TRBJ1-1; D might be TRBD1 (5 bases). Trimming took 6 bases from V and 4 from J, leaving 18 bases between them. Germline loops: CDR1 MNHEY, CDR2 SMNVEV (reference sequence). The CDR3 spans 15 residues. The CDR3 here is CASSPLDRRGTEAFF. The CDR3 nucleotides are TGTGCCAGCAGCCCCCTCGATCGGAGGGGCACTGAAGCTTTCTTT.

The rearrangement uses TRBV7-9 and TRBJ1-5; D is perhaps TRBD1 (6 bases). The CDR3 consists of 14 residues. From germline, CDR1 is SEHNR and CDR2 FQNEAQ (reference sequence). Trimming cost V 2 bases and J 7 bases, with 12 bases left between them. This CDR3 is CASSLIGQGQPQHF. CDR3 coding DNA: TGTGCCAGCAGCTTAATAGGTCAGGGGCAGCCCCAGCATTTT.

This clone was detected only once. This sequence joins TRBV7-2 and TRBJ1-6; D gene uncertain. Trimming cost V 1 base and J 8 bases, with 12 bases left between them. The CDR3 covers 15 residues. Germline assignment: CDR1 SGHTA and CDR2 FQGNSA. CDR3 sequence: CASSLGVVVDSPLHF. Written as DNA, the CDR3 is TGTGCCAGCAGCTTAGGAGTGGTCGTCGATTCACCCCTCCACTTT.

This clone was seen a single time. The chain uses TRBV30 and TRBJ1-4; D is ambiguous. The germline gives CDR1 GTSNPN, CDR2 SVGIG (reference sequence). The ends were cut back, 2 bases at V and 6 bases at J, with 4 bases in the middle. This CDR3 comprises 11 residues. For the CDR3, the DNA is TGTGCCTGGAGTTTATATGAAAAACTGTTTTTT. As protein: CAWSLYEKLFF. Based on the CDR3 plus reference TRBV30 and TRBJ1-4, the full variable domain is SQTIHQWPATLVQPVGSPLSLECTVEGTSNPNLYWYRQAAGRGLQLLFYSVGIGQISSEVPQNLSASRPQDRQFILSSKKLLLSDSGFYLCAWSLYEKLFFGSGTQLSVL.

This clone is a singleton in its sample. This rearrangement joins TRBV4-1 to TRBJ1-6; 8 bases fit TRBD1. This CDR3 is 15 amino acids long. The germline gives CDR1 MGHRA, CDR2 YSYEKL. With V trimmed by 2 bases and J by 9 bases, 6 bases remained unmatched. CDR3 sequence (DNA): TGCGCCAGCAGCCAACCGGACAGGGAAGGTTCACCCCTCCACTTT. It encodes CASSQPDREGSPLHF.

The DNA for the CDR3 is TGTGCCAGCAGCTCTGGTTCATGGACTTCTATGGCAGATACGCAGTATTTT. Translation gives CASSSGSWTSMADTQYF. This chain links TRBV7-9 with TRBJ2-3, with D perhaps matching TRBD2 (5 bases). From germline, CDR1 is SEHNR and CDR2 FQNEAQ (reference sequence). The CDR3 runs 17 residues. V lost 4 bases and J lost 4, with 21 bases in between.

This chain connects TRBV7-8 to TRBJ2-2, with unresolved D. Trimming cost V 0 bases and J 7 bases, with 3 bases left between them. This CDR3 has 12 amino acids. Germline assignment: CDR1 SGHVS and CDR2 FQNEAQ. The CDR3 reads CASSLAIGELFF. Here the CDR3 DNA reads TGTGCCAGCAGCTTAGCGATCGGGGAGCTGTTTTTT.

The rearrangement uses TRBV20-1 and TRBJ1-2, with TRBD1 matching over 9 bases. After removal of 3 bases from V and 8 bases from J, the junction contained 4 bases not matched to a gene. This CDR3 is built from 12 residues. Germline V gene data show CDR1 as DFQATT and CDR2 as SNEGSKA (reference sequence). As DNA, the CDR3 is TGCAGTGCTAGTGGACAGGGGTGGGGCTACACCTTC. It specifies CSASGQGWGYTF.

The rearrangement joins TRBV7-9 to TRBJ2-2; D ambiguous. Per the germline V gene, CDR1 is SEHNR and CDR2 is FQNEAQ (reference sequence). V was trimmed by 5 bases and J by 1 base, leaving 20 bases between them. CDR3 length equals 18 residues. CDR3 sequence reads: CASSSTLTDWLNTGELFF. CDR3 nucleotide sequence: TGTGCCAGCAGCAGCACTTTGACTGACTGGTTGAACACCGGGGAGCTGTTTTTT.

The V and J genes are TRBV29-1 and TRBJ2-7, with D unresolved. Germline V lookup: CDR1 SQVTM, CDR2 ANQGSEA. The V end lost 3 bases, the J end lost 0 bases, and 9 bases lay between the germline ends. This CDR3 region has 13 residues. The CDR3 DNA is TGCAGCGTTGAGGCAGAAAGCTCCTACGAGCAGTACTTC. It is translated as CSVEAESSYEQYF.

The V gene is TRBV18, the J gene TRBJ2-7, with 7 nucleotides matching TRBD1. With 5 bases clipped from V and 3 bases from J, the junction kept 10 bases outside the gene matches. Germline V gene lookup returns CDR1 KGHSH and CDR2 LQKENI. This CDR3 is 15 amino acids long. DNA for the CDR3: TGTGCCAGCTCAGGACAGGAGACGGCTGACTACGAGCAGTACTTC. Its translation: CASSGQETADYEQYF.